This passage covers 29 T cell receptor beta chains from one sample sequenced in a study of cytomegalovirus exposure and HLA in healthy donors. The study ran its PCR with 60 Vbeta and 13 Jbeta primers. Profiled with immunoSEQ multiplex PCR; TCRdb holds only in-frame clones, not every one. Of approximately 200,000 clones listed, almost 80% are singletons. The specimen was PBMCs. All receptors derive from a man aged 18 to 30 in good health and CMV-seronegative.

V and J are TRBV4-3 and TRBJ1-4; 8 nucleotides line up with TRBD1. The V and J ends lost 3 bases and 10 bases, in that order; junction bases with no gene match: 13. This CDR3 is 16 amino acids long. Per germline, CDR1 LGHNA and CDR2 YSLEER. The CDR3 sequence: CASSQSTGGSSRKLFF. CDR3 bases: TGCGCCAGCAGCCAGAGTACAGGGGGTTCTTCGCGAAAACTGTTTTTT.

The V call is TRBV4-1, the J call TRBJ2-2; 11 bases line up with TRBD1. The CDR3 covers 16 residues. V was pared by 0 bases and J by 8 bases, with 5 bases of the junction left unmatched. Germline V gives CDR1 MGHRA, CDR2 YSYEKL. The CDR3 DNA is TGCGCCAGCAGCCAAGAAGGACAGGGGGCGTCGGGGGAGCTGTTTTTT. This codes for CASSQEGQGASGELFF.

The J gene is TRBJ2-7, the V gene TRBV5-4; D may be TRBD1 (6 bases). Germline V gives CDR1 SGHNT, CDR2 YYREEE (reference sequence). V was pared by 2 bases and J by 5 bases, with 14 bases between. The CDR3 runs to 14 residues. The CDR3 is CASSFRGQPDEQYF. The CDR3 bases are TGTGCCAGCAGCTTTCGCGGACAGCCGGACGAGCAGTACTTC.

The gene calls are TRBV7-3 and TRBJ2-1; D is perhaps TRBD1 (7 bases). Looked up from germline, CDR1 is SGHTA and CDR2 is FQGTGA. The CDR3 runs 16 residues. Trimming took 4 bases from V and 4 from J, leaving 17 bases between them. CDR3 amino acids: CASSSIAGGRYNEQFF. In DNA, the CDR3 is TGTGCCAGCAGCTCCATAGCAGGGGGGAGATACAATGAGCAGTTCTTC.

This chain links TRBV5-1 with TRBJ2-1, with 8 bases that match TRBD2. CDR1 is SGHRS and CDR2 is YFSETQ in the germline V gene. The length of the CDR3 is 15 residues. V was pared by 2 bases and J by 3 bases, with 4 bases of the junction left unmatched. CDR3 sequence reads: CASSLLAGNYNEQFF. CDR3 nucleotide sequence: TGCGCCAGCAGCTTATTAGCGGGAAACTACAATGAGCAGTTCTTC.

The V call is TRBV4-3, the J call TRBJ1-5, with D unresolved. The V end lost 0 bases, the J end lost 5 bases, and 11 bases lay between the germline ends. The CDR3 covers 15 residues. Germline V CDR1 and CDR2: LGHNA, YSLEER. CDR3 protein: CASSQEIVGHQPQHF. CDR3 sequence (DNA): TGCGCCAGCAGCCAAGAGATTGTGGGCCATCAGCCCCAGCATTTT.

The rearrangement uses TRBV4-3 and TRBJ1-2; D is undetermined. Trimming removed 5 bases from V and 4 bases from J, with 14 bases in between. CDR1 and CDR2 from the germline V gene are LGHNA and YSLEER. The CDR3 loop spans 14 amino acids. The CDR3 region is CASSSTRSAYGYTF. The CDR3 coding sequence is TGCGCCAGCAGCTCAACCCGCAGTGCCTATGGCTACACCTTC.

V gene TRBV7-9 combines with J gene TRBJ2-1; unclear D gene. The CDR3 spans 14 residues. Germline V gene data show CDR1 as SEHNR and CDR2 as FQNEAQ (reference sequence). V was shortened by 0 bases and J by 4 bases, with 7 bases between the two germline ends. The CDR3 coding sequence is TGTGCCAGCAGCTTAGCTCCTAGTTACAATGAGCAGTTCTTC. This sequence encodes CASSLAPSYNEQFF.

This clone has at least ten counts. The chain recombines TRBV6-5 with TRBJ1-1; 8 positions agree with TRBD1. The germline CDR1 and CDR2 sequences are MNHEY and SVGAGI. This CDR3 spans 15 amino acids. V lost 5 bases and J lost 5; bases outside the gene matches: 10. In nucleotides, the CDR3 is TGTGCCAGCAGTCCAGGGGTGACAGGGGCAACTGAAGCTTTCTTT. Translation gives CASSPGVTGATEAFF.

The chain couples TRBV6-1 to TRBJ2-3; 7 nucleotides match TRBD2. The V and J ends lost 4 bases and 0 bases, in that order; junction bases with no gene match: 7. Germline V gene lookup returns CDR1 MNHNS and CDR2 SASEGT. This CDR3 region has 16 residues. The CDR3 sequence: CASSGGGSLSTDTQYF. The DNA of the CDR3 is TGTGCCAGCAGTGGGGGGGGGTCCCTCAGCACAGATACGCAGTATTTT.

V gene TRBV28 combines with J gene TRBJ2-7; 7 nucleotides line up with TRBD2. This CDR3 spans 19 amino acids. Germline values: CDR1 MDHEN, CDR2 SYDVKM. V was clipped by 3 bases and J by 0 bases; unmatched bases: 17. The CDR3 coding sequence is TGTGCCAGCAGTTTGACGGAAATCTGGCGGGAGCTTCCCTCCTACGAGCAGTACTTC. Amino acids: CASSLTEIWRELPSYEQYF.

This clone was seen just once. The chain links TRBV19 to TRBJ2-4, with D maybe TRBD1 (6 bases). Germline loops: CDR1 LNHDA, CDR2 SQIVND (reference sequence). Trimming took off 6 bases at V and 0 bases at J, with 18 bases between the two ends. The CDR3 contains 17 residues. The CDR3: CASRKYGQTEAKNIQYF. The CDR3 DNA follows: TGTGCCAGTAGAAAATACGGACAGACCGAAGCCAAAAACATTCAGTACTTC.

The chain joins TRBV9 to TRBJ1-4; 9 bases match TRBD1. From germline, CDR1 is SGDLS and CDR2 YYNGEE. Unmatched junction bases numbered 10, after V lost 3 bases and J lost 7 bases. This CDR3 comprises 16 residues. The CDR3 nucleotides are TGTGCCAGCAGCGCCCCAACAGGGGGCGTGAGTGAAAAACTGTTTTTT. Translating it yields CASSAPTGGVSEKLFF.

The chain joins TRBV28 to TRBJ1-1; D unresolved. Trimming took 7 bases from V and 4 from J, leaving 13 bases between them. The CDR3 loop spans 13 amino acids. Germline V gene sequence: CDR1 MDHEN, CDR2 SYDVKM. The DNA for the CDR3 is TGTGCCAGCACCCTCACCGAGGGCACTGAAGCTTTCTTT. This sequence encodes CASTLTEGTEAFF.

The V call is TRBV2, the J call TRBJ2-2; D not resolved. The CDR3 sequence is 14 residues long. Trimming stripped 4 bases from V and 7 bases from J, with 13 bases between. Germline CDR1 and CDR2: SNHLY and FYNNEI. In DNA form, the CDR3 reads TGTGCCAGCAGTGTCGCAGGTTTTGGCGGGGAGCTGTTTTTT. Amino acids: CASSVAGFGGELFF.

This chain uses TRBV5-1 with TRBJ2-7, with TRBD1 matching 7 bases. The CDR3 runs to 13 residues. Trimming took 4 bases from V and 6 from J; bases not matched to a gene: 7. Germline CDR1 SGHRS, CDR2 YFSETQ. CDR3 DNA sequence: TGCGCCAGCAGCAACAGGGGTCTCCGCGAGCAGTACTTC. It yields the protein CASSNRGLREQYF. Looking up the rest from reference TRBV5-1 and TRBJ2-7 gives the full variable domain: KAGVTQTPRYLIKTRGQQVTLSCSPISGHRSVSWYQQTPGQGLQFLFEYFSETQRNKGNFPGRFSGRQFSNSRSEMNVSTLELGDSALYLCASSNRGLREQYFGPGTRLTVT.

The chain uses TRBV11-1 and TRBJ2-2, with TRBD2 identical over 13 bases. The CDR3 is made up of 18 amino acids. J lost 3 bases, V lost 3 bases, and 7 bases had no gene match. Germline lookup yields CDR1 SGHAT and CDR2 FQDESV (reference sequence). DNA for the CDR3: TGTGCCAGCAGCTTCGGACTAGCGGGAGATAGGGACACCGGGGAGCTGTTTTTT. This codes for CASSFGLAGDRDTGELFF.

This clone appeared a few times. The CDR3 DNA reads TGTGCCAGCAGCTTAAGCGGGGACACTTACTACGAGCAGTACTTC. This encodes CASSLSGDTYYEQYF. The chain links TRBV7-9 to TRBJ2-7; possibly TRBD2 for D (7 bases). Trimming cost V 2 bases and J 3 bases, with 14 bases left between them. The CDR3 is 15 residues long. Germline values: CDR1 SEHNR, CDR2 FQNEAQ (reference sequence).

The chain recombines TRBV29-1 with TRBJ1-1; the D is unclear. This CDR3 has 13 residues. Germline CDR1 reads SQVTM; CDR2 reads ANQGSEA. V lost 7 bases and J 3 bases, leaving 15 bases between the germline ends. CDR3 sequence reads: CSADGPEDTEAFF. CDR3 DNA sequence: TGCAGCGCCGACGGACCGGAGGACACTGAAGCTTTCTTT.

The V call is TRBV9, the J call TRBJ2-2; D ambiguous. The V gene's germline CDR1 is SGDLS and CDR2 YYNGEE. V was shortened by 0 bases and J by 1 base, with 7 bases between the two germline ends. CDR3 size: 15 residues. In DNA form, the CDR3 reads TGTGCCAGCAGCGTAGACGCCGGGAACACCGGGGAGCTGTTTTTT. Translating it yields CASSVDAGNTGELFF. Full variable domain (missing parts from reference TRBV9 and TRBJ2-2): DSGVTQTPKHLITATGQRVTLRCSPRSGDLSVYWYQQSLDQGLQFLIQYYNGEERAKGNILERFSAQQFPDLHSELNLSSLELGDSALYFCASSVDAGNTGELFFGEGSRLTVL.

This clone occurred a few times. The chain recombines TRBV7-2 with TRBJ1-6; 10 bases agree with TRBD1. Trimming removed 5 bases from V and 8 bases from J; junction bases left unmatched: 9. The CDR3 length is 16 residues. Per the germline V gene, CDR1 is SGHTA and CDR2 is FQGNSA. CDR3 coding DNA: TGTGCCAGCAGCAAAGCCGGGACAGGGGATTATTCACCCCTCCACTTT. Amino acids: CASSKAGTGDYSPLHF.

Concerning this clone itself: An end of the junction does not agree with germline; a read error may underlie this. CDR3: CASSATGAQETQYF. CDR3 DNA: TGTGCTAGCAGCGCCACAGGGGCGCAAGAGACCCAGTACTTC. The V call is TRBV7-7, the J call TRBJ2-5, with 7 nucleotides matching TRBD1. The germline V gene has CDR1 SSHAT and CDR2 FNYEAQ (reference sequence). The CDR3 is 14 residues long.

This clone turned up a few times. DNA of the CDR3: TGTGCCAGCAGCCAAGTCCAGCGGGGGGACCTAGAGACCCAGTACTTC. Translation: CASSQVQRGDLETQYF. The chain employs TRBV4-2 and TRBJ2-5; TRBD2 aligns across 9 bases. Germline CDR1 LGHNA, CDR2 YNFKEQ. The V gene end was trimmed by 1 base and the J gene end by 4 bases; junction bases not matched to a gene: 7. CDR3 length equals 16 residues.

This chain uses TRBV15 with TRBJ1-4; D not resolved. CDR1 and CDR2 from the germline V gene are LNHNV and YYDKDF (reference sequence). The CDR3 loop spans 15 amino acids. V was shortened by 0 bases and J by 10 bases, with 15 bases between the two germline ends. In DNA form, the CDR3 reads TGTGCCACCAGCAGAGATACCCCGTTATCAGGAAAACTGTTTTTT. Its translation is CATSRDTPLSGKLFF. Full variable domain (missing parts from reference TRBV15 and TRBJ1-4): DAMVIQNPRYQVTQFGKPVTLSCSQTLNHNVMYWYQQKSSQAPKLLFHYYDKDFNNEADTPDNFQSRRPNTSFCFLDIRSPGLGDTAMYLCATSRDTPLSGKLFFGSGTQLSVL.

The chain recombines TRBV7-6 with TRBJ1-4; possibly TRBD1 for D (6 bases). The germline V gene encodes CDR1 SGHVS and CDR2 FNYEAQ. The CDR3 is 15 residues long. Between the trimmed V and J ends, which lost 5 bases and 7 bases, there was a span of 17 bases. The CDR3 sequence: CASSKNRGMGEKLFF. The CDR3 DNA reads TGTGCCAGCAGCAAAAATAGGGGGATGGGTGAAAAACTGTTTTTT.

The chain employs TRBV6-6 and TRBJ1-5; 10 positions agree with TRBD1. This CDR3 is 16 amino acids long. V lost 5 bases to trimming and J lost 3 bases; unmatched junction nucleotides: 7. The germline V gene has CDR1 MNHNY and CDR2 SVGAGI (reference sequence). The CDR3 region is CASSPRGQGNNQPQHF. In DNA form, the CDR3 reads TGTGCCAGCAGTCCGAGGGGACAGGGGAACAATCAGCCCCAGCATTTT.

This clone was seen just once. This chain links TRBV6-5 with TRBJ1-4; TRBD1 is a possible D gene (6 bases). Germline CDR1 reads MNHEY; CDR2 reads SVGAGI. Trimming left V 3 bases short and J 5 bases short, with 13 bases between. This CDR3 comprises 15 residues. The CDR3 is CASSYVQGLNEKLFF. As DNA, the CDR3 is TGTGCCAGCAGTTATGTCCAGGGGCTAAATGAAAAACTGTTTTTT.

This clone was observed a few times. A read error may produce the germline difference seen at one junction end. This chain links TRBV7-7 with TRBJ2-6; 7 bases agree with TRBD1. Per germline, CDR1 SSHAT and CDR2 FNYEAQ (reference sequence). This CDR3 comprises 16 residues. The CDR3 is CASSDRASSGANVLTF. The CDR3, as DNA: TGTGCTAGCAGCGACAGGGCAAGCTCTGGGGCCAACGTCCTGACTTTC.

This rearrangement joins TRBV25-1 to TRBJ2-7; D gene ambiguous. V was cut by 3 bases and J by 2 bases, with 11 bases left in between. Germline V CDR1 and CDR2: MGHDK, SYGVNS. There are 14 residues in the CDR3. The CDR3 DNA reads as TGTGCCAGCAGTGACGTAGCAACTCCCTACGAGCAGTACTTC. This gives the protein CASSDVATPYEQYF.